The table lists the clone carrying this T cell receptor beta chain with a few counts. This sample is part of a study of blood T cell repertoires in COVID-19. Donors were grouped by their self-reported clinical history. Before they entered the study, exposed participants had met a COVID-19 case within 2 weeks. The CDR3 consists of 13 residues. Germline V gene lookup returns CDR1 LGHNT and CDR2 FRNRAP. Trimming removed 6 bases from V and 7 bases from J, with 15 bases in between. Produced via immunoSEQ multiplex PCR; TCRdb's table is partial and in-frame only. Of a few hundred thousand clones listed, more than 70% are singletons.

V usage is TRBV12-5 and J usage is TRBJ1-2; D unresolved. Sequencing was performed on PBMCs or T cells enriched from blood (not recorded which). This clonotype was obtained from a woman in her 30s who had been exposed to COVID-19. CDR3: CASGRESSGGYTF. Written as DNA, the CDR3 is TGTGCTAGTGGCCGGGAATCGTCAGGTGGCTACACCTTC.